The T cell receptor (beta chain) described here comes from a study of blood T cell repertoires in COVID-19. In the study overall: Italy, Spain and the United States were the sources of the convalescent and acute COVID-19 samples. Sources were T cells, B-cell-depleted T cells, or PBMCs; the material itself was cDNA or gDNA.

On this clone: Other DNA sequences in this specimen translate into the identical CDR3.

Method: immunoSEQ multiplex PCR; TCRdb's copy keeps in-frame clones and lacks some. The table has 200,000 to 300,000 clones, roughly 83% seen once. This CDR3 is built from 15 residues. The V gene's germline CDR1 is SGHRS and CDR2 YFSETQ. The V gene end was trimmed by 4 bases and the J gene end by 3 bases; junction bases not matched to a gene: 4. This TCR was recovered from a woman older than 75 with acute or convalescent COVID-19. The V and J genes are TRBV5-1 and TRBJ1-6; TRBD1 matches 7 bases. The sequenced material came from peripheral blood. The DNA of the CDR3 is TGCGCCAGCAGCCCCAGGGGGAGCTATAATTCACCCCTCCACTTT. Protein product: CASSPRGSYNSPLHF. Supplemented by reference TRBV5-1 and TRBJ1-6, the full variable domain reads KAGVTQTPRYLIKTRGQQVTLSCSPISGHRSVSWYQQTPGQGLQFLFEYFSETQRNKGNFPGRFSGRQFSNSRSEMNVSTLELGDSALYLCASSPRGSYNSPLHFGNGTRLTVT.